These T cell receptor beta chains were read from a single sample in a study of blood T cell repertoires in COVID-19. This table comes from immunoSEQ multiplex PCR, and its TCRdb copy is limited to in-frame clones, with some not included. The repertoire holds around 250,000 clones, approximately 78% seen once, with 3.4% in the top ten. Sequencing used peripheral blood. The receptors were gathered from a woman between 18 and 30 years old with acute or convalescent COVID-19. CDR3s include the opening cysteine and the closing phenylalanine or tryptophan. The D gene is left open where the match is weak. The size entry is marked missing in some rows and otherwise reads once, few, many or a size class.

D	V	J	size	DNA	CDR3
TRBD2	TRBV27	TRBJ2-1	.	TGTGCCAGCAGTATCACCTCTAGCCGGGGGGAAGGGTACAATGAGCAGTTCTTC	CASSITSSRGEGYNEQFF
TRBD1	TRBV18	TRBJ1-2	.	TGTGCCAGCTCGGACCAGGGGGCAGACTATGGCTACACCTTC	CASSDQGADYGYTF
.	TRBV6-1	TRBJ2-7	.	TGTGCCAGCAGTGAAGGTACGGCAGGGCCCTACGAGCAGTACTTC	CASSEGTAGPYEQYF
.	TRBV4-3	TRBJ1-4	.	TGCGCCAGCAGCCAAGCGACAGCTAATGAAAAACTGTTTTTT	CASSQATANEKLFF
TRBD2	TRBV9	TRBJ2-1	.	TGTGCCAGCGGCAGCGGGAGGTATATTGAGCAGTTCTTC	CASGSGRYIEQFF
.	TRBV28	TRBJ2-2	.	TGTGCCAGCAGTTTCCAAAACACCGGGGAGCTGTTTTTT	CASSFQNTGELFF
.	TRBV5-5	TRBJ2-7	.	TGTGCCAGCGAGAAGAAGTGGCAGGGGTTAACCTACGAGCAGTACTTC	CASEKKWQGLTYEQYF
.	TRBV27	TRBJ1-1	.	TGTGCCAGCAGTTTCGACAGAGCGAACACTGAAGCTTTCTTT	CASSFDRANTEAFF
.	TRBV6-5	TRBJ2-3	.	TGTGCCAGCAGTTACTCCCGGGGCACAGATACGCAGTATTTT	CASSYSRGTDTQYF
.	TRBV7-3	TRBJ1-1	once	TGTGCCAGCAGCTCCCAGGGGACGAACACTGAAGCTTTCTTT	CASSSQGTNTEAFF
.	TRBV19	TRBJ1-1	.	TGTGCCAGTAGTATAGCGCAATGGGAGGGGCTGAACACTGAAGCTTTCTTT	CASSIAQWEGLNTEAFF
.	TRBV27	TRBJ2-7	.	TGTGCCAGCAGTTTACGGTTAGCCGCCTACGAGCAGTACTTC	CASSLRLAAYEQYF
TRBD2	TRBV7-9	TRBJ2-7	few	TGTGCCAGCAGCCGCGCTACTAGCGAAGGCGAGCAGTACTTC	CASSRATSEGEQYF
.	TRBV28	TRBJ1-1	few	TGTGCCAGTCGTGGTATTTCTACGGTGAACACTGAAGCTTTCTTT	CASRGISTVNTEAFF
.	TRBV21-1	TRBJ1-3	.	TGTGCCAGCCCGGGCCGGGGTAGAGGAAACACCATATATTTT	CASPGRGRGNTIYF
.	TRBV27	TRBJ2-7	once	TGTGCCAGCAGTTCGGACATCTTAGGGGAGCAGTACTTC	CASSSDILGEQYF
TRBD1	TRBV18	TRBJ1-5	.	TGTGCCAGCTCACCGACCGGGACAGGTCTTCAGCCCCAGCATTTT	CASSPTGTGLQPQHF
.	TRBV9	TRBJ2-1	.	TGTGCCAGCAGCGCCACAGAAAGCTCCTACAATGAGCAGTTCTTC	CASSATESSYNEQFF
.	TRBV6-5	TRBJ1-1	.	TGTGCCAGCAGTTTCCCTGGACAGATGAACACTGAAGCTTTCTTT	CASSFPGQMNTEAFF
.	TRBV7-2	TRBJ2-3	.	TGTGCCAGCAGCTTACCCCCGGGATCTACAGATACGCAGTATTTT	CASSLPPGSTDTQYF
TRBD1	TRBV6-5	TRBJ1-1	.	TGTGCCAGCAAACCCCAGGGGGGACACACTGAAGCTTTCTTT	CASKPQGGHTEAFF
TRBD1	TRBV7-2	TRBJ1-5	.	TGTGCCAGCAGCATTTCTACAGGGGGCTTGCAGCCCCAGCATTTT	CASSISTGGLQPQHF
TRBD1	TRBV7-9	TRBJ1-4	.	TGTGCCAGCAGCTTAGGGACAGGGGGCTTTAATGAAAAACTGTTTTTT	CASSLGTGGFNEKLFF
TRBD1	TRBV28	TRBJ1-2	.	TGTGCCACCACCCCGGACAGGGTGAATGGCTACACCTTC	CATTPDRVNGYTF
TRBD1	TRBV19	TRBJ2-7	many	TGTGCCAGTAAGGGGACAGGGACCTACGAGCAGTACTTC	CASKGTGTYEQYF
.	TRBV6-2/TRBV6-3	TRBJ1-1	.	TGTGCCAGCAGTTACGGACTTAAAGCTTTCTTT	CASSYGLKAFF
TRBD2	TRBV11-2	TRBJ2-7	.	TGTGCCAGCAACTTAGCGGGAGGGCCGTTCGAGCAGTACTTC	CASNLAGGPFEQYF
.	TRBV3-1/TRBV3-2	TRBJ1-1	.	TGTGCCAACAGCCTTGCTCTCAGGGAGGTGAGGACTGAAGCTTTCTTT	CANSLALREVRTEAFF
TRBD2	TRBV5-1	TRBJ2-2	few	TGCGCCAGCAGCTGGGGGTTTGCGGGAGCACTTTGGGACACCGGGGAGCTGTTTTTT	CASSWGFAGALWDTGELFF
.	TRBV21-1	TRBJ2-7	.	TGTGCCAGCAGCAAAGCTCATCAGGGGAATTTGGACGAGCAGTACTTC	CASSKAHQGNLDEQYF
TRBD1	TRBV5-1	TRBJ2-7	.	TGCGCCAGCAGCACGGGACAGGGGAGGACGACCTCCTACGAGCAGTACTTC	CASSTGQGRTTSYEQYF
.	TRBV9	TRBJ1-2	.	TGTGCCAGCAGCGTAGTATCCCAGGGCTTCTATGGCTACACCTTC	CASSVVSQGFYGYTF
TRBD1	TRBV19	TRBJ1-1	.	TGTGCCAGTAGTATAGGCGCAGGGGGCAACACTGAAGCTTTCTTT	CASSIGAGGNTEAFF
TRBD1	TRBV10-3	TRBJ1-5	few	TGTGCCATCAGTGTGGACAGGGTGCAGCCCCAGCATTTT	CAISVDRVQPQHF
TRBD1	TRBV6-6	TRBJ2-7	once	TGTGCCAGCAGTCGAGGGACAGGGGGTGGGGGATACGAGCAGTACTTC	CASSRGTGGGGYEQYF
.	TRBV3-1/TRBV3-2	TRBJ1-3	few	TGTGCCAGCAGGAGAGGGTCTGGAAACACCATATATTTT	CASRRGSGNTIYF
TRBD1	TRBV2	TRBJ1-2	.	TGTGCCAGCAGACCGGGACAGTATAACTATGGCTACACCTTC	CASRPGQYNYGYTF
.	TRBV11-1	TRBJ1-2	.	TGTGCCAGCAGCTCCTACGCAGGGAAGATCTATGGCTACACCTTC	CASSSYAGKIYGYTF
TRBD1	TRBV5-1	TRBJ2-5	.	TGCGCCAGCAGCTTGGTGACAGGGGGCGGGGAGACCCAGTACTTC	CASSLVTGGGETQYF
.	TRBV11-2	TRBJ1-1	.	TGTGCCAGCAGCTTCGGGGGGATAGCTTTCTTT	CASSFGGIAFF
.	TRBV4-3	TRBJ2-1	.	TGCGCCAGCAGCCTAACCCGGGATGAGCAGTTCTTC	CASSLTRDEQFF
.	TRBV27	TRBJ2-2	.	TGTGCCAGCAGTTTAGCGGGACCAAACACCGGGGAGCTGTTTTTT	CASSLAGPNTGELFF
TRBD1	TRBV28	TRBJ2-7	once	TGTGCCAGCAGTCCCATATCCCGTATTGGGACAGGGGCGGCCTACGAGCAGTACTTC	CASSPISRIGTGAAYEQYF
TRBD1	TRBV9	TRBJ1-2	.	TGTGCCAGCAGCTCAGGCACAGGGGCCTCCGGTGGCTACACCTTC	CASSSGTGASGGYTF
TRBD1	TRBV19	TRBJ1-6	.	TGTGCCAGTAGTTACCCCGGACGTCGACAGGGTTATAATTCACCCCTCCACTTT	CASSYPGRRQGYNSPLHF
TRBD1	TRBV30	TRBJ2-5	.	TGTGCCTGGAGCGACGGGACAGTTGAGACCCAGTACTTC	CAWSDGTVETQYF
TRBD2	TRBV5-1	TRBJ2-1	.	TGCGCCAGCAGCTTGGAAGCACCGGGACTAGCGGGACGGGCCAACAATGAGCAGTTCTTC	CASSLEAPGLAGRANNEQFF
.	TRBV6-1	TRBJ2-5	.	TGTGCCAGCAATGCGAGGAGGGAGACCCAGTACTTC	CASNARRETQYF
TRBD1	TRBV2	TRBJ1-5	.	TGTGCCAGCAGTGAAGCCCCAACAGGGGACCCTAGCAATCAGCCCCAGCATTTT	CASSEAPTGDPSNQPQHF
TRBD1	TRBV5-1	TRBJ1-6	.	TGCGCCAGCAGCCCGGGACAGGCAAGGAATTCACCCCTCCACTTT	CASSPGQARNSPLHF
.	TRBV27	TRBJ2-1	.	TGTGCCAGCAGTCCCACACAGGGAGATGAGCAGTTCTTC	CASSPTQGDEQFF
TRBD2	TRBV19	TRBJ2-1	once	TGTGCCAGTAGTATGGGACTAGCGTACAATGAGCAGTTCTTC	CASSMGLAYNEQFF
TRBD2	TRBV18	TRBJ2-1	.	TGTGCCAGCTCACCACCGAGCGGGAGTACCTACAATGAGCAGTTCTTC	CASSPPSGSTYNEQFF
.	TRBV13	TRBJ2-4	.	TGTGCCAGCAGCTCCCCAGGGGCCGGCTCCAAAAACATTCAGTACTTC	CASSSPGAGSKNIQYF
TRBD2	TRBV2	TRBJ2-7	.	TGTGCCAGCAGTTCTAGCGGGAGGACCTCCTACGAGCAGTACTTC	CASSSSGRTSYEQYF
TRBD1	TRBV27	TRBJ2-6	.	TGTGCCAGCAGTGGGGACAGGGGGACTACTGGGGGGGCCAACGTCCTGACTTTC	CASSGDRGTTGGANVLTF
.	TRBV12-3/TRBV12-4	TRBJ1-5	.	TGTGCCAGCAGTTCTGGGGACATTCGGCCCCAGCATTTT	CASSSGDIRPQHF